This entry lists 7 T cell receptor beta chains sequenced from one sample in a study of cytomegalovirus exposure and HLA in healthy donors. Vbeta (60) and Jbeta (13) primers were used in the PCR. Sequenced by immunoSEQ multiplex PCR; TCRdb stores in-frame clones only, minus some. Of more than 95,000 clones in the sample, about four fifths were seen once. Sequenced input: PBMCs. Every receptor here comes from a woman aged 18-29 years in good health and CMV-seronegative.

The rearrangement joins TRBV5-4 to TRBJ1-6; no clear D. CDR1 SGHNT and CDR2 YYREEE come from the germline V gene (reference sequence). The V gene lost 2 bases and the J gene lost 0 bases, with 6 bases spanning the gap. This CDR3 comprises 15 residues. CDR3 sequence reads: CASSLQSSYNSPLHF. CDR3 nucleotide sequence: TGTGCCAGCAGCTTACAGAGCTCCTATAATTCACCCCTCCACTTT.

The chain uses TRBV6-1 and TRBJ1-1; 9 nucleotides line up with TRBD1. J gave up 11 bases and V 4 bases, and 11 bases lay outside the gene matches. The CDR3 consists of 14 residues. Germline CDR1 MNHNS, CDR2 SASEGT. The CDR3 coding sequence is TGTGCCAGCAGTGTTAGGGGACAGGGACACAAGGCTTTCTTT. It translates to CASSVRGQGHKAFF.

The V call is TRBV4-1, the J call TRBJ2-1; the match to TRBD1 covers 7 bases. V was pared by 1 base and J by 1 base, with 1 base of the junction left unmatched. This CDR3 comprises 15 residues. CDR1 and CDR2 (germline): MGHRA, YSYEKL. The CDR3 DNA reads TGCGCCAGCAGCCAAGGGACAGGATCCTACAATGAGCAGTTCTTC. This gives the protein CASSQGTGSYNEQFF.

The chain joins TRBV19 to TRBJ1-2; D gene ambiguous. CDR3 size: 12 residues. CDR1 is LNHDA and CDR2 is SQIVND in the germline V gene (reference sequence). V lost 5 bases, J lost 2 bases, and 6 bases lay in between. CDR3 amino acids: CASSARNYGYTF. Written as DNA, the CDR3 is TGTGCCAGTAGTGCACGGAACTATGGCTACACCTTC.

This clone occurred a few times. The chain couples TRBV6-6 to TRBJ1-4; possibly TRBD1 for D (5 bases). The germline gives CDR1 MNHNY, CDR2 SVGAGI (reference sequence). There are 15 residues in the CDR3. V was pared by 6 bases and J by 9 bases, with 20 bases between. CDR3 region: CASSAPAREVKKLFF. CDR3 bases: TGTGCCAGCAGCGCCCCGGCCAGGGAAGTAAAAAAACTGTTTTTT.

The V call is TRBV6-1, the J call TRBJ2-5; tentative D call: TRBD2 (5 bases). The CDR3 runs 15 residues. The V and J ends lost 1 base and 5 bases respectively, with 14 bases between them. Germline CDR1 and CDR2: MNHNS and SASEGT. The chain's CDR3 is CASSEVAGRGETQYF. In nucleotides, the CDR3 is TGTGCCAGCAGTGAAGTGGCAGGTAGAGGGGAGACCCAGTACTTC.

The J gene is TRBJ1-1, the V gene TRBV5-8; TRBD1 matches 7 bases. This CDR3 is built from 14 residues. From germline, CDR1 is SGHTS and CDR2 YDEGEE. Unmatched junction bases numbered 12, after V lost 8 bases and J lost 5 bases. CDR3 protein: CARGKGAGWTEAFF. The CDR3 bases are TGTGCCAGGGGAAAGGGGGCAGGATGGACTGAAGCTTTCTTT.